Shown below are 17 T cell receptor beta chains from a single sample sequenced in a study of T cells in pancreatic ductal adenocarcinoma. The selected patients with pancreatic ductal adenocarcinoma had surgery but no neoadjuvant therapy. Sequencing used immunoSEQ multiplex PCR; TCRdb keeps in-frame clones, though not all of them. The sample has about 11,000 clones; 86% are singletons. Sequencing was done on a sample of PBMCs. Source of these receptors: a human donor with pancreatic ductal adenocarcinoma.

The rearrangement joins TRBV6-6 to TRBJ2-7; a weak D match, TRBD1 (6 bases). V was clipped by 8 bases and J by 0 bases, with 14 bases between them. The CDR3 extends over 14 amino acids. The germline V gene has CDR1 MNHNY and CDR2 SVGAGI (reference sequence). CDR3 sequence: CASQPDSSSYEQYF. In DNA, the CDR3 is TGTGCCAGCCAGCCGGACAGTAGCTCCTACGAGCAGTACTTC.

This chain uses TRBV7-9 with TRBJ2-4; D ambiguous. Looked up from germline, CDR1 is SEHNR and CDR2 is FQNEAQ (reference sequence). V was trimmed by 3 bases and J by 0 bases, leaving 9 bases between them. The CDR3 has 15 amino acids. This CDR3 is CASSLAKLAKNIQYF. The CDR3 bases are TGTGCCAGCAGCTTGGCCAAACTAGCCAAAAACATTCAGTACTTC.

The J gene is TRBJ1-2, the V gene TRBV4-1; 7 bases map to TRBD1. The junction had 15 bases not matched to a gene; V was cut back by 4 bases and J by 10 bases. CDR3 length equals 15 residues. CDR1 MGHRA and CDR2 YSYEKL come from the germline V gene. This CDR3 is CASSLQGEYFSDYTF. Written as DNA, the CDR3 is TGCGCCAGCAGCCTCCAGGGGGAGTACTTTTCTGACTACACCTTC.

The rearrangement uses TRBV14 and TRBJ1-1; 8 bases line up with TRBD1. V trimming: 3 bases; J trimming: 3 bases; junction bases outside the gene matches: 9. Per the germline V gene, CDR1 is SGHDN and CDR2 is FVKESK. This CDR3 is 16 amino acids long. CDR3 in DNA: TGTGCCAGCAGCCAGGGTACAGGGGGGTGGTACACTGAAGCTTTCTTT. Its protein is CASSQGTGGWYTEAFF.

V and J are TRBV29-1 and TRBJ2-3; D is ambiguous. Per the germline V gene, CDR1 is SQVTM and CDR2 is ANQGSEA. The CDR3 is made up of 13 amino acids. The V gene lost 5 bases and the J gene lost 3 bases, with 12 bases spanning the gap. The CDR3 loop is CSVRPASTDTQYF. The CDR3 DNA reads as TGCAGCGTTAGACCGGCGAGTACAGATACGCAGTATTTT.

The V gene is TRBV19, the J gene TRBJ2-7; D ambiguous. V was shortened by 2 bases and J by 0 bases, with 11 bases between the two germline ends. The CDR3 length is 15 residues. From germline, CDR1 is LNHDA and CDR2 SQIVND (reference sequence). This chain's CDR3 is CASSIWAQSSYEQYF. As DNA, the CDR3 is TGTGCCAGTAGTATATGGGCACAGAGCTCCTACGAGCAGTACTTC.

Details on this clone: One end of the junction fails to match germline, which may point to a read error. The chain is built from TRBV6-5 and TRBJ2-7; a possible D gene is TRBD2 (7 bases). The germline V gene has CDR1 MNHEY and CDR2 SVGAGI. The length of the CDR3 is 14 residues. The chain's CDR3 is CAISALGGPGEQYF. For the CDR3, the DNA is TGTGCCATCAGTGCTCTGGGGGGGCCGGGAGAGCAGTACTTC.

The chain employs TRBV19 and TRBJ2-2; D possibly uses TRBD1 or TRBD2 (5 bases each). Trimming shortened V by 6 bases and J by 8 bases, and 19 bases separated the two germline ends. This CDR3 spans 15 amino acids. CDR1 and CDR2 from the germline V gene are LNHDA and SQIVND (reference sequence). The CDR3, as DNA: TGTGCCAGTAGCGCCGGGACGGGGCCATGGGGGGAGCTGTTTTTT. Translation gives CASSAGTGPWGELFF.

The CDR3 DNA reads as TGCAGCGTTGGGGTGGGAGGGGAGACCCAGTACTTC. Amino acids: CSVGVGGETQYF. V and J are TRBV29-1 and TRBJ2-5; 7 bases fit TRBD2. Germline V gene sequence: CDR1 SQVTM, CDR2 ANQGSEA. V lost 4 bases to trimming and J lost 5 bases; unmatched junction nucleotides: 4. The CDR3 sequence is 12 residues long.

J is TRBJ2-3 and V is TRBV30; D might be TRBD2 (6 bases). Trimming cost V 2 bases and J 5 bases, with 20 bases left between them. This CDR3 is built from 16 residues. CDR1 and CDR2 from the germline V gene are GTSNPN and SVGIG (reference sequence). Written as DNA, the CDR3 is TGTGCCTGGAGTATCGAGGACTATGTTAAAGGAGATACGCAGTATTTT. It codes for CAWSIEDYVKGDTQYF.

J is TRBJ2-2 and V is TRBV7-2, with 8 positions matching TRBD2. Germline loops: CDR1 SGHTA, CDR2 FQGNSA. The V gene end was trimmed by 5 bases and the J gene end by 4 bases; junction bases not matched to a gene: 6. The CDR3 has 15 residues. The CDR3 loop is CASSTGLALTGELFF. DNA of the CDR3: TGTGCCAGCAGCACCGGACTAGCTCTCACCGGGGAGCTGTTTTTT.

This chain uses TRBV11-2 with TRBJ2-7, with a possible D match to TRBD1 (6 bases). The CDR3 extends over 17 amino acids. Germline V gives CDR1 SGHAT, CDR2 FQNNGV. V gave up 5 bases and J gave up 9 bases, with 29 bases separating them. The CDR3 nucleotides read TGTGCCAGCAGCCCAACAACAAGCGGACTGCTGGGGGCACGGCAGTACTTC. Amino acids: CASSPTTSGLLGARQYF.

The rearrangement links TRBV4-1 to TRBJ1-2, with D tentatively TRBD1 (6 bases). CDR3 size: 17 residues. From germline, CDR1 is MGHRA and CDR2 YSYEKL. With 4 bases removed from V and 7 bases from J, the gap between germline ends came to 25 bases. The CDR3 is CASSRTGTVYKGGGYTF. CDR3 DNA sequence: TGCGCCAGCAGCCGAACGGGGACCGTATATAAGGGGGGTGGCTACACCTTC.

The chain employs TRBV5-4 and TRBJ2-2; no firm D call. Trimming removed 0 bases at V and 0 bases at J, with 9 bases between. Germline CDR1 SGHNT, CDR2 YYREEE (reference sequence). The CDR3 length is 16 residues. The CDR3 is CASSLAEAANTGELFF. In DNA form, the CDR3 reads TGTGCCAGCAGCTTGGCCGAGGCAGCGAACACCGGGGAGCTGTTTTTT. The full variable domain, rest sourced from reference TRBV5-4 and TRBJ2-2, is ETGVTQSPTHLIKTRGQQVTLRCSSQSGHNTVSWYQQALGQGPQFIFQYYREEENGRGNFPPRFSGLQFPNYSSELNVNALELDDSALYLCASSLAEAANTGELFFGEGSRLTVL.

The V and J genes are TRBV5-1 and TRBJ1-1; perhaps TRBD1 as D (6 bases). Trimming stripped 4 bases from V and 2 bases from J, with 9 bases between. Germline V gene sequence: CDR1 SGHRS, CDR2 YFSETQ. The CDR3 is made up of 13 amino acids. The chain's CDR3 is CASSAGANTEAFF. The DNA for the CDR3 is TGCGCCAGCAGCGCAGGGGCAAACACTGAAGCTTTCTTT.

The V gene is TRBV18, the J gene TRBJ2-6; D gene unclear. CDR3 size: 13 residues. Germline loops: CDR1 KGHSH, CDR2 LQKENI. Between the trimmed V and J ends, which lost 7 bases and 0 bases, there was a span of 4 bases. This chain's CDR3 is CASWPSGANVLTF. The CDR3 DNA reads as TGTGCCAGCTGGCCCTCTGGGGCCAACGTCCTGACTTTC.

The chain recombines TRBV5-1 with TRBJ2-3, with TRBD1 identical over 7 bases. Germline CDR1 SGHRS, CDR2 YFSETQ. CDR3 length equals 15 residues. The V segment lost 4 bases and the J segment 0 bases; nucleotides outside the gene matches: 5. The CDR3 region is CASSPLTGSTDTQYF. CDR3 nucleotides: TGCGCCAGCAGCCCCCTGACAGGGAGCACAGATACGCAGTATTTT.